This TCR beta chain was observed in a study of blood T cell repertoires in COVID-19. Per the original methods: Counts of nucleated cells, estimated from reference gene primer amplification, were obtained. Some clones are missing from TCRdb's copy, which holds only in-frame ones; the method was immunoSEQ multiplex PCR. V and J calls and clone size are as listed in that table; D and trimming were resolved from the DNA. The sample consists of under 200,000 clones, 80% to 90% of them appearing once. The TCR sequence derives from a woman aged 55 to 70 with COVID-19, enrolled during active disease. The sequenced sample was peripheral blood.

The CDR3 DNA reads TGTGCCAGCCTAGAGCGGCCCCACACGGATACGCAGTATTTT. As protein: CASLERPHTDTQYF. The chain carries TRBV6-5 and TRBJ2-3; TRBD2 might be the D (5 bases). This CDR3 region has 14 residues. With 8 bases removed from V and 6 bases from J, the gap between germline ends came to 18 bases. Per germline, CDR1 MNHEY and CDR2 SVGAGI.